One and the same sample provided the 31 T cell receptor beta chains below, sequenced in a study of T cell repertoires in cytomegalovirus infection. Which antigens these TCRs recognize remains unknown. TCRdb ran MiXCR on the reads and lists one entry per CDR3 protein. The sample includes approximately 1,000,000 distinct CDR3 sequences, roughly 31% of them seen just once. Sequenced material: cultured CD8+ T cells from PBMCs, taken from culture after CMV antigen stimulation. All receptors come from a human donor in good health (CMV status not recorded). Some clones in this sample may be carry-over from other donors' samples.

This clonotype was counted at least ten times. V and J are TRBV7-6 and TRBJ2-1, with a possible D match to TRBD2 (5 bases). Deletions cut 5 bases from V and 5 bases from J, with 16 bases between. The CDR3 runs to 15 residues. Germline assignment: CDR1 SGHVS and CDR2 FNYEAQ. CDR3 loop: CASSQRTAPHNEQFF. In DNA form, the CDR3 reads TGTGCCAGCAGCCAACGGACTGCCCCCCACAATGAGCAGTTCTTC.

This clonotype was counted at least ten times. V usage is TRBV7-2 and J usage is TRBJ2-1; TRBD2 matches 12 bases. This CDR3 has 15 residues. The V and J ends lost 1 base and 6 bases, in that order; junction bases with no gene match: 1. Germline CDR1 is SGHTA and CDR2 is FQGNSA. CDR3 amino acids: CASSLGTSGVNEQFF. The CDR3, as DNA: TGTGCCAGCAGCTTAGGGACTAGCGGGGTCAATGAGCAGTTCTTC.

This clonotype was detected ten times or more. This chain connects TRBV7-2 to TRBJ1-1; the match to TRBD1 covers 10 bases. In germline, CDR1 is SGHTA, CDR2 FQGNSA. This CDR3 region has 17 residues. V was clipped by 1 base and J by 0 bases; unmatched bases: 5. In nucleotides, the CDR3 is TGTGCCAGCAGCTTAGACCGGGACAGGGGCTTGAACACTGAAGCTTTCTTT. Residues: CASSLDRDRGLNTEAFF. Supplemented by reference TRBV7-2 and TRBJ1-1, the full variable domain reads GAGVSQSPSNKVTEKGKDVELRCDPISGHTALYWYRQSLGQGLEFLIYFQGNSAPDKSGLPSDRFSAERTGGSVSTLTIQRTQQEDSAVYLCASSLDRDRGLNTEAFFGQGTRLTVV.

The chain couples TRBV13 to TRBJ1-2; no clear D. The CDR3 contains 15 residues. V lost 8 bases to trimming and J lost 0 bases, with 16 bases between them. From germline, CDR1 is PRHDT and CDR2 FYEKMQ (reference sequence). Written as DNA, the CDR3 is TGTGCCAGCTCATCGAGAGGGTCCACTAACTATGGCTACACCTTC. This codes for CASSSRGSTNYGYTF.

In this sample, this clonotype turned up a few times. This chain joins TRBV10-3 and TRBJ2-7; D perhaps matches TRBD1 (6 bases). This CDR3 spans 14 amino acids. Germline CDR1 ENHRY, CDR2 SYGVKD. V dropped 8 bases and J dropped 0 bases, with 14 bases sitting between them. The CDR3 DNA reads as TGTGCCATCTTACGGGACAAACTCTCCTACGAGCAGTACTTC. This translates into CAILRDKLSYEQYF.

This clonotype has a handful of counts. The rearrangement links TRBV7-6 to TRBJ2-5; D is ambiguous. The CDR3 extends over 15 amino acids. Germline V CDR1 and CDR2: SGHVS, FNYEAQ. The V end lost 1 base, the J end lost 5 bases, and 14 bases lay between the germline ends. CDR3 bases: TGTGCCAGCAGCTTAGTATGGACCCCCCGGGAGACCCAGTACTTC. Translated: CASSLVWTPRETQYF.

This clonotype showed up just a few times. The CDR3 loop is CASSADIFTEAFF. The DNA of the CDR3 is TGCGCCAGCAGCGCGGACATATTCACTGAAGCTTTCTTT. V is TRBV5-1 and J is TRBJ1-1; tentative D call: TRBD1 (5 bases). Germline lookup yields CDR1 SGHRS and CDR2 YFSETQ. The CDR3 loop spans 13 amino acids. Between the trimmed V and J ends, which lost 4 bases and 4 bases, there was a span of 11 bases.

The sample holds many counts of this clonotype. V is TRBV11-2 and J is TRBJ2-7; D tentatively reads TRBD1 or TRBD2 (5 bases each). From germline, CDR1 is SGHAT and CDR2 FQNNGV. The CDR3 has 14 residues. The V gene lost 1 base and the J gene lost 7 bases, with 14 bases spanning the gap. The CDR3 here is CASSLGGLSGEQYV. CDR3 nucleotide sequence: TGTGCCAGCAGCTTAGGGGGGTTATCGGGGGAGCAGTACGTC.

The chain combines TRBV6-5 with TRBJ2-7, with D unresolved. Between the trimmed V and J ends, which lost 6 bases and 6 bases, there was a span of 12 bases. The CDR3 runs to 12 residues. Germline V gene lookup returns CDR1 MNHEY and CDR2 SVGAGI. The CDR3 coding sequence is TGTGCCAGCAGCTCAGATTTCTCCGAGCAGTACTTC. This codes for CASSSDFSEQYF.

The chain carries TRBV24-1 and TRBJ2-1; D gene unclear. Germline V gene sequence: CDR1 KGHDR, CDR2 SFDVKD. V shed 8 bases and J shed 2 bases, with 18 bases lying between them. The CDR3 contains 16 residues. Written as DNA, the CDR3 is TGTGCCACCACCCTTGACGCTAATGTAACCTACAATGAGCAGTTCTTC. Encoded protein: CATTLDANVTYNEQFF.

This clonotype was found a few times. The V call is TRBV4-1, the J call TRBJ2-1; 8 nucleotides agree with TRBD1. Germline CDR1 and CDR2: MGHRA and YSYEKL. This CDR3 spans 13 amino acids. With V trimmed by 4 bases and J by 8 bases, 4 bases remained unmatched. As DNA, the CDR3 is TGCGCCAGCAGCCCAAAGACAGGGGATGAGCAGTTCTTC. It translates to CASSPKTGDEQFF.

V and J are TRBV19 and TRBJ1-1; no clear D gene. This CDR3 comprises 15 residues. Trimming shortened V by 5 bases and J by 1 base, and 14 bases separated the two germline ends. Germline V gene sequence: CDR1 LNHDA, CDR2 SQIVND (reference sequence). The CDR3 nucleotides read TGTGCCAGTAGTTTGCCTCTGACACGGAACACTGAAGCTTTCTTT. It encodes CASSLPLTRNTEAFF.

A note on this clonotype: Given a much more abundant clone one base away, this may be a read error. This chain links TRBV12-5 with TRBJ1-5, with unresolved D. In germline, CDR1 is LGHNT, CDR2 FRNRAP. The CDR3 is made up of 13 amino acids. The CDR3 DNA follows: TGTGCTAGTGGTCTGGTGGGGAATCAGCCCCAGCATTTT. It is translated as CASGLVGNQPQHF. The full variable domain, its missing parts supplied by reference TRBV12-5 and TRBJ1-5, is DARVTQTPRHKVTEMGQEVTMRCQPILGHNTVFWYRQTMMQGLELLAYFRNRAPLDDSGMPKDRFSAEMPDATLATLKIQPSEPRDSAVYFCASGLVGNQPQHFGDGTRLSIL.

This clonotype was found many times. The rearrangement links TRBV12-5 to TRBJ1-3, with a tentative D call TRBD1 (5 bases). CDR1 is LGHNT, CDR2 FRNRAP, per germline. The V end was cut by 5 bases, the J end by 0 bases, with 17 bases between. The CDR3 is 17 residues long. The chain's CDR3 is CASGPPLWGTSGNTIYF. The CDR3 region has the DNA TGTGCTAGTGGTCCGCCCCTTTGGGGGACCTCTGGAAACACCATATATTTT.

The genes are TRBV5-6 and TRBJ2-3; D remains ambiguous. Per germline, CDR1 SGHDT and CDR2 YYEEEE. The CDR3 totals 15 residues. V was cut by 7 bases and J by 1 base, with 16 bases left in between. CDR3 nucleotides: TGTGCCAGCGGTCTTCCCAGCCCTGGCACAGATACGCAGTATTTT. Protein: CASGLPSPGTDTQYF. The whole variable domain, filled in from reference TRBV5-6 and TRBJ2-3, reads DAGVTQSPTHLIKTRGQQVTLRCSPKSGHDTVSWYQQALGQGPQFIFQYYEEEERQRGNFPDRFSGHQFPNYSSELNVNALLLGDSALYLCASGLPSPGTDTQYFGPGTRLTVL.

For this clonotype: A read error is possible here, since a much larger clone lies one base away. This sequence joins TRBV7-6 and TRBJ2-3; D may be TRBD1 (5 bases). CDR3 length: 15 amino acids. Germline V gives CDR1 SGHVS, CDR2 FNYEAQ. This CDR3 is CVSSRAGSSRDTQYF. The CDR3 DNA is TGTGTCAGCAGCAGGGCAGGGTCAAGTAGAGATACGCAGTATTTT.

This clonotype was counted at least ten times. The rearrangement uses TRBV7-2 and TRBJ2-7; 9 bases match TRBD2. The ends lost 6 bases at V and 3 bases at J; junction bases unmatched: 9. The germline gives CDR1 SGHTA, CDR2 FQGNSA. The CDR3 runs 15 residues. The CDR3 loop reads CASSPGPAGGYEQYF. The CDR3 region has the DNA TGTGCCAGCAGTCCAGGCCCAGCGGGGGGCTACGAGCAGTACTTC.

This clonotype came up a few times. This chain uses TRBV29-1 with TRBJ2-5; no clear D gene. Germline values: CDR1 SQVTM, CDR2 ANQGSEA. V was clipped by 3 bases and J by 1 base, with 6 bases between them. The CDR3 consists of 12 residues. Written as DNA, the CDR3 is TGCAGCGTTGAGCAGGCCCAAGAGACCCAGTACTTC. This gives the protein CSVEQAQETQYF.

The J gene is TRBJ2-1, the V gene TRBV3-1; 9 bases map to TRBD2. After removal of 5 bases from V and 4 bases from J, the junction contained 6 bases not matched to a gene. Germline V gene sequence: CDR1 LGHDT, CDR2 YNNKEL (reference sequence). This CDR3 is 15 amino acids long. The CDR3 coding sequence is TGTGCCAGCAGCTTAAATAGCGGGGGTTACAATGAGCAGTTCTTC. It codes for CASSLNSGGYNEQFF.

The CDR3 DNA reads as TGCAGTGCTATTGCGACTAGCGGGGTTGACGAGACCCAGTACTTC. Protein product: CSAIATSGVDETQYF. V is TRBV20-1 and J is TRBJ2-5; 11 bases match TRBD2. V lost 4 bases to trimming and J lost 5 bases; unmatched junction nucleotides: 9. CDR3 length: 15 amino acids. CDR1 and CDR2 (germline): DFQATT, SNEGSKA (reference sequence).

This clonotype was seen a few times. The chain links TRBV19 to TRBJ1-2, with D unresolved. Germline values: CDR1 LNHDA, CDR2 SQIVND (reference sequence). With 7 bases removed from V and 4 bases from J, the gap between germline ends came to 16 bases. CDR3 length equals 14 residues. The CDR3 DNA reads TGTGCCAGTACCGAGAGCTACTCGAGCTATGGCTACACCTTC. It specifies CASTESYSSYGYTF.

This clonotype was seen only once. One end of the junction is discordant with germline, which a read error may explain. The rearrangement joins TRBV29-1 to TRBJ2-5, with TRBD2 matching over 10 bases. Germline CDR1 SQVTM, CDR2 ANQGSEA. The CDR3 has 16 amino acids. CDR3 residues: CSVEGREAGGPVTHYF. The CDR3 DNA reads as TGCAGCGTTGAGGGCAGAGAAGCGGGGGGGCCTGTGACCCACTACTTC.

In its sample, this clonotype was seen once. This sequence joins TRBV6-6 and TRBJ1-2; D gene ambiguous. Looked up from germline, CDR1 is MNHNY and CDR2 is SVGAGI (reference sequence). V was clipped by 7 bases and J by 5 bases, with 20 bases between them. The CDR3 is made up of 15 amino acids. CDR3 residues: CASTQGGLLGYGYTF. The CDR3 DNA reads TGTGCCAGCACCCAAGGCGGACTTCTCGGGTATGGCTACACCTTC.

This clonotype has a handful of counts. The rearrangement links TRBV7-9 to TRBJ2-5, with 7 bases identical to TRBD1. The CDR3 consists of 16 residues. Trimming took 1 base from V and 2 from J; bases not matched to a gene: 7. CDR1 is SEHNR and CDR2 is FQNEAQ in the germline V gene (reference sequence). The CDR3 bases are TGTGCCAGCAGCTTAGATTGGACAGGTCTACAAGAGACCCAGTACTTC. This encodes CASSLDWTGLQETQYF.

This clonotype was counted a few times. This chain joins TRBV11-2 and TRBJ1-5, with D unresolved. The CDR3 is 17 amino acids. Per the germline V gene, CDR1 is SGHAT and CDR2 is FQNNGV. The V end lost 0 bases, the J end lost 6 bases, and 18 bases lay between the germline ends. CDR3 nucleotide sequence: TGTGCCAGCAGCTTAGACCCCGCAGGTGTGGTTCCTCAGCCCCAGCATTTT. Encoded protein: CASSLDPAGVVPQPQHF.

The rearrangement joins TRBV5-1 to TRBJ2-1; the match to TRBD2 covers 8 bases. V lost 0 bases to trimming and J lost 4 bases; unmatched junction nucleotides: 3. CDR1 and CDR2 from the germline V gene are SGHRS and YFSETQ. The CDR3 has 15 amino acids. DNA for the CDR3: TGCGCCAGCAGCTTGGGTAGCGGGGTATACAATGAGCAGTTCTTC. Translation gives CASSLGSGVYNEQFF. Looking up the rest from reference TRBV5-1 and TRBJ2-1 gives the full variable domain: KAGVTQTPRYLIKTRGQQVTLSCSPISGHRSVSWYQQTPGQGLQFLFEYFSETQRNKGNFPGRFSGRQFSNSRSEMNVSTLELGDSALYLCASSLGSGVYNEQFFGPGTRLTVL.

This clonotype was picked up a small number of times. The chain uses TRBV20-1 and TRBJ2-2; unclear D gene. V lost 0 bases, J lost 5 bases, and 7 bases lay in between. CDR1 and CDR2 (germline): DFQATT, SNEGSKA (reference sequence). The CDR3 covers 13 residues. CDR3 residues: CSARDPRTGELFF. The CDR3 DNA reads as TGCAGTGCTAGAGACCCCCGAACCGGGGAGCTGTTTTTT.

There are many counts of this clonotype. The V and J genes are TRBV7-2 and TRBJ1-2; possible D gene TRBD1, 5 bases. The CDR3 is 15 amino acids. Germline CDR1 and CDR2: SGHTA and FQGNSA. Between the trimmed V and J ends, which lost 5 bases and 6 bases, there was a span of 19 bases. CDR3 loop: CASSLTLQTVDGYTF. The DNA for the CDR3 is TGTGCCAGCAGCCTCACCTTGCAGACAGTAGATGGCTACACCTTC.

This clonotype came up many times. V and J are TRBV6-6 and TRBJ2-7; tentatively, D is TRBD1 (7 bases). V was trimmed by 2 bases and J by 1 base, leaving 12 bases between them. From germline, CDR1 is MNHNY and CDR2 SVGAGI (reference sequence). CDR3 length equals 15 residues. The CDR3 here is CASSYGGDRSYEQYF. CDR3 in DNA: TGTGCCAGCAGTTACGGAGGGGACAGATCCTACGAGCAGTACTTC.

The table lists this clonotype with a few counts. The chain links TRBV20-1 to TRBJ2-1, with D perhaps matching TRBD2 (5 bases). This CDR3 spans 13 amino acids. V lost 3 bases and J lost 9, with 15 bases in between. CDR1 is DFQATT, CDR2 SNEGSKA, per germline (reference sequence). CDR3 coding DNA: TGCAGTGCTAGCCCTTTTAGCGTAGGTGAGCAGTTCTTC. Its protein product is CSASPFSVGEQFF.

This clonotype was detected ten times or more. Written as DNA, the CDR3 is TGTGCCAGCAGCTTAGAGGGCGGGGGGGCGTTAGATACGCAGTATTTT. Amino acids: CASSLEGGGALDTQYF. The rearrangement joins TRBV7-2 to TRBJ2-3; 9 bases map to TRBD2. CDR3 length: 16 residues. With V trimmed by 1 base and J by 5 bases, 7 bases remained unmatched. From germline, CDR1 is SGHTA and CDR2 FQGNSA.